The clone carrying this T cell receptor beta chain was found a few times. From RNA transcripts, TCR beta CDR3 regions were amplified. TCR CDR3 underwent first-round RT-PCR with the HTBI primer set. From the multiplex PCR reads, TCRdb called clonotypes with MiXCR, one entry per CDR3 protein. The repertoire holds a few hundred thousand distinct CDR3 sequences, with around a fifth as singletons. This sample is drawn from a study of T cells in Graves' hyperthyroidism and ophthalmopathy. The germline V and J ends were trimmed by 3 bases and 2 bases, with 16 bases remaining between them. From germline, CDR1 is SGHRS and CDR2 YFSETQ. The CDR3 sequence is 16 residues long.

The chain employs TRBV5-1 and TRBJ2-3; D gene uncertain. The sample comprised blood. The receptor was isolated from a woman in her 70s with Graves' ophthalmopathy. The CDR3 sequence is CASSSRVAPSTDTQYF. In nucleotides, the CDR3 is TGCGCCAGCAGCTCCCGGGTAGCCCCCTCCACAGATACGCAGTATTTT. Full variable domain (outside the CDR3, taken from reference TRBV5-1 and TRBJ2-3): KAGVTQTPRYLIKTRGQQVTLSCSPISGHRSVSWYQQTPGQGLQFLFEYFSETQRNKGNFPGRFSGRQFSNSRSEMNVSTLELGDSALYLCASSSRVAPSTDTQYFGPGTRLTVL.